This is a list of T cell receptor beta chains from one sample in a study of neurological immune-mediated disorders. TCRdb reprocessed the 5' RACE reads with MiXCR, giving one entry per CDR3 protein. The sample yields fewer than 35,000 distinct CDR3 sequences, under 6% seen once. The sequencing input was PBMCs. These receptors originate from a man between 18 and 35 years old in good health. CDR3s include the opening cysteine and the closing phenylalanine or tryptophan. Some rows have no size entry. The others give once, few or many, or a class for an expanded clone.

size	V	J	CDR3
many	TRBV6-1	TRBJ2-5	CASSIASQETQYF
many	TRBV7-9	TRBJ1-4	CASSPDLGGDEKLFF
many	TRBV20-1	TRBJ2-5	CSATLDAGETQYF
many	TRBV18	TRBJ2-5	CASSPFLGGAQQETQYF
-	TRBV10-3	TRBJ1-5	CAISQGADNQPQHF
many	TRBV7-9	TRBJ2-2	CASSFAGTGGTGELFF
-	TRBV19	TRBJ2-6	CASRLNQGRLSGANVLTF
many	TRBV6-5	TRBJ2-2	CASSPAGGPETGELFF
many	TRBV6-5	TRBJ2-3	CASSYAISTDTQYF
many	TRBV10-3	TRBJ2-1	CAISEGQNVNEQFF
many	TRBV6-1	TRBJ2-7	CASSESAGRNEQYF
many	TRBV29-1	TRBJ1-5	CSVAGTQDQPQHF
many	TRBV27	TRBJ1-1	CASRRNTEAFF
many	TRBV7-2	TRBJ1-5	CASSFDNQPQHF
many	TRBV12-3/TRBV12-4	TRBJ2-5	CASRAEGETQYF
many	TRBV29-1	TRBJ1-1	CSVSIQGRNTEAFF
many	TRBV21-1	TRBJ1-2	CASVLQGSRDYTF
many	TRBV9	TRBJ2-3	CASSVDRGVGTDTQYF
many	TRBV7-3	TRBJ2-1	CASSLTVSGAGEQFF
many	TRBV29-1	TRBJ2-1	CSLGPDRSSYNEQFF
few	TRBV10-3	TRBJ1-1	CAISESVYRMTEAFF
many	TRBV11-3	TRBJ2-1	CASSLDQGGSSSYNEQFF
many	TRBV12-3/TRBV12-4	TRBJ2-3	CASSLRRGGTDTQYF
many	TRBV3-1	TRBJ1-1	CASSPTANTEAFF
many	TRBV5-1	TRBJ1-1	CASRDQPLLNTEAFF
many	TRBV5-1	TRBJ2-7	CASSLVGYEQYF
many	TRBV29-1	TRBJ2-3	CSVHLGDTQYF
many	TRBV3-1	TRBJ1-6	CASSRGTSNSPLHF
many	TRBV6-2/TRBV6-3	TRBJ1-5	CASSYWESNQPQHF
-	TRBV5-1	TRBJ1-2	CASSEGLTNYGYTF
many	TRBV5-6	TRBJ1-1	CASGKGDSNTEAFF
many	TRBV20-1	TRBJ1-6	CSASLSFGRGKYNSPLHF
many	TRBV5-6	TRBJ2-1	CASSLDRTSTNEQFF
many	TRBV5-6	TRBJ1-1	CASSFRDRARETEAFF
many	TRBV12-3/TRBV12-4	TRBJ2-1	CASRPRQRGSSYNEQFF
many	TRBV5-1	TRBJ1-1	CASSSLQGAVKTEAFF
many	TRBV4-1	TRBJ1-6	CASSQDPTVSYNSPLHF
many	TRBV6-5	TRBJ1-2	CASRAGTGNYGYTF
many	TRBV20-1	TRBJ2-1	CSAREYGEQFF
-	TRBV4-1	TRBJ1-6	CASSQAGRGWNSPLHF
many	TRBV25-1	TRBJ1-1	CASSELDRTDRPEAFF